The rows below give T cell receptor beta chains drawn from one sample of a study of cytomegalovirus exposure and HLA in healthy donors. Sequencing was performed with immunoSEQ multiplex PCR; in TCRdb, only in-frame clones are kept and a portion is missing. The sample lists 80,000 to 95,000 clones; 80% to 90% were seen once. The sample taken for sequencing was PBMCs. These receptors all come from a young woman in good health and CMV-seronegative. CDR3s include the opening cysteine and the closing phenylalanine or tryptophan. Fields, in order: J gene, clone size, D gene, V gene, CDR3 length, CDR3 DNA, CDR3 protein. The D gene is left open where the match is weak. The size field is filled for only some rows; it gives once, few, many or a size class.

J: TRBJ2-5; size: -; D: -; V: TRBV19; length: 15; DNA: TGTGCCAGTAGTGAAACCGGGAGCCAACAAGAGACCCAGTACTTC; CDR3: CASSETGSQQETQYF
J: TRBJ1-2; size: -; D: -; V: TRBV5-5; length: 12; DNA: TGTGCCAGCAGCTTACAGGGTGCGGCTTCTACCTTC; CDR3: CASSLQGAASTF
J: TRBJ2-7; size: -; D: TRBD1; V: TRBV6-6; length: 14; DNA: TGTGCCAGCAATCAACAGGGGACATCCTACGAGCAGTACTTC; CDR3: CASNQQGTSYEQYF
J: TRBJ2-1; size: -; D: -; V: TRBV28; length: 9; DNA: TGTGCCATCGGGAGTGAGCAGTTCTTC; CDR3: CAIGSEQFF
J: TRBJ1-2; size: once; D: TRBD1; V: TRBV30; length: 13; DNA: TGTGCCTGGAGGGGGGTGGGACAGGGGCACTACACCTTC; CDR3: CAWRGVGQGHYTF
J: TRBJ2-3; size: few; D: TRBD2; V: TRBV5-5; length: 19; DNA: TGTGCCAGCAGCTCAGGGATACCGATAGCGGGATCTAGCACAGATACGCAGTATTTT; CDR3: CASSSGIPIAGSSTDTQYF
J: TRBJ1-2; size: -; D: TRBD1; V: TRBV6-5; length: 14; DNA: TGTGCCAGCAGAACACCAGGGACAGTCTATGGCTACACCTTC; CDR3: CASRTPGTVYGYTF
J: TRBJ2-2; size: -; D: -; V: TRBV7-2; length: 16; DNA: TGTGCCAGCAGGAAAGTGGGCTCCGCGAACACCGGGGAGCTGTTTTTT; CDR3: CASRKVGSANTGELFF
J: TRBJ2-5; size: few; D: TRBD1; V: TRBV6-5; length: 14; DNA: TGTGCCAGCAGGCAAAGACAGGGGAGGGAGACCCAGTACTTC; CDR3: CASRQRQGRETQYF
J: TRBJ2-7; size: -; D: -; V: TRBV5-4; length: 13; DNA: TGTGCCAGCAGCTTTGGCAACTCCTACGAGCAGTACTTC; CDR3: CASSFGNSYEQYF
J: TRBJ2-1; size: -; D: -; V: TRBV29-1; length: 14; DNA: TGCAGCGTCCAAGTGGCCTTAAGAAACAATGAGCAGTTCTTC; CDR3: CSVQVALRNNEQFF
J: TRBJ1-5; size: -; D: TRBD1; V: TRBV7-2; length: 17; DNA: TGTGCCAGCAGCTTGGCCACTGACAGGGGTAGCAATCAGCCCCAGCATTTT; CDR3: CASSLATDRGSNQPQHF
J: TRBJ2-1; size: -; D: -; V: TRBV6-6; length: 13; DNA: TGTGCCAGCGAGACAGGTGTTCGCAATGAGCAGTTCTTC; CDR3: CASETGVRNEQFF
J: TRBJ2-2; size: -; D: -; V: TRBV18; length: 16; DNA: TGTGCCAGCTCACCACCCCAGGGGCCAAACACCGGGGAGCTGTTTTTT; CDR3: CASSPPQGPNTGELFF
J: TRBJ2-1; size: -; D: TRBD1; V: TRBV11-3; length: 17; DNA: TGTGCCAGCAGCTTCTCCTTGGGACAGGGTTCCTACAATGAGCAGTTCTTC; CDR3: CASSFSLGQGSYNEQFF
J: TRBJ1-2; size: -; D: TRBD1; V: TRBV12-5; length: 13; DNA: TGTGCTAGTGGTCCGGACAGGGGCGATGGCTACACCTTC; CDR3: CASGPDRGDGYTF
J: TRBJ2-7; size: -; D: -; V: TRBV18; length: 16; DNA: TGTGCCAGCTCACCACTGGGAGCCACAGGGACCTACGAGCAGTACTTC; CDR3: CASSPLGATGTYEQYF
J: TRBJ1-1; size: few; D: -; V: TRBV20-1; length: 11; DNA: TGCAGTGCTAGAGTAAACACTGAAGCTTTCTTT; CDR3: CSARVNTEAFF
J: TRBJ1-1; size: -; D: TRBD1; V: TRBV28; length: 14; DNA: TGTGCCAGCAGCCCCGGACAGGGGTACACTGAAGCTTTCTTT; CDR3: CASSPGQGYTEAFF
J: TRBJ2-1; size: -; D: TRBD2; V: TRBV13; length: 13; DNA: TGTGCCAGCAGCTTAGGGAGGGAGGGTGAGCAGTTCTTC; CDR3: CASSLGREGEQFF
J: TRBJ2-4; size: -; D: TRBD2; V: TRBV5-1; length: 18; DNA: TGCGCCAGCAGCTCGGGACTATCCCGAGCGGGGGGCAAAAACATTCAGTACTTC; CDR3: CASSSGLSRAGGKNIQYF
J: TRBJ2-7; size: -; D: -; V: TRBV28; length: 14; DNA: TGTGCCAGCAGTCAACAGGACGGTTCCTACGAGCAGTACTTC; CDR3: CASSQQDGSYEQYF
J: TRBJ1-4; size: few; D: -; V: TRBV5-1; length: 16; DNA: TGCGCCAGCAGCTTAGACCGGAGAGCAACTAATGAAAAACTGTTTTTT; CDR3: CASSLDRRATNEKLFF
J: TRBJ1-4; size: -; D: TRBD1; V: TRBV29-1; length: 14; DNA: TGCAGCGCGAGCCCGGGACAGCCCCACGGAAAACTGTTTTTT; CDR3: CSASPGQPHGKLFF
J: TRBJ1-1; size: -; D: -; V: TRBV28; length: 18; DNA: TGTGCCAGCAGTTCAACCCGCAGGGTACGTAAACTCGGGACTGAAGCTTTCTTT; CDR3: CASSSTRRVRKLGTEAFF
J: TRBJ2-5; size: -; D: TRBD2; V: TRBV27; length: 15; DNA: TGTGCCAGCAGTTTCAGCGGGAGGCTCCAAGAGACCCAGTACTTC; CDR3: CASSFSGRLQETQYF
J: TRBJ2-2; size: once; D: TRBD2; V: TRBV9; length: 16; DNA: TGTGCCAGCAGCGTTGAACCGGGAGGGCCAACCGGGGAGCTGTTTTTT; CDR3: CASSVEPGGPTGELFF
J: TRBJ2-1; size: few; D: -; V: TRBV12-5; length: 12; DNA: TGTGCTAGTGGTGGCCAGCGTAATGAGCAGTTCTTC; CDR3: CASGGQRNEQFF
J: TRBJ1-5; size: -; D: -; V: TRBV15; length: 15; DNA: TGTGCCACCAGCAGAGATAGGGGGGGCGTGCAGCCCCAGCATTTT; CDR3: CATSRDRGGVQPQHF
J: TRBJ2-7; size: once; D: -; V: TRBV5-1; length: 16; DNA: TGCGCCAGCAGCTCGAGTGGCAGACAATTAAACTACGAGCAGTACTTC; CDR3: CASSSSGRQLNYEQYF
J: TRBJ2-3; size: -; D: TRBD1; V: TRBV7-8; length: 17; DNA: TGTGCCAGCAGCTTAGTGGGACAGGCCACTAGCACAGATACGCAGTATTTT; CDR3: CASSLVGQATSTDTQYF
J: TRBJ1-2; size: -; D: -; V: TRBV28; length: 12; DNA: TGTGCCAGCAGTTTATTACATGGGGCTCACACCTTC; CDR3: CASSLLHGAHTF
J: TRBJ2-2; size: -; D: TRBD2; V: TRBV10-1; length: 15; DNA: TGCGCCAGCAGTACGGGACTAGCAGACACCGGGGAGCTGTTTTTT; CDR3: CASSTGLADTGELFF
J: TRBJ1-3; size: -; D: -; V: TRBV5-1; length: 14; DNA: TGCGCCAGCAGCCCTGTAAGCGCTGGAAACACCATATATTTT; CDR3: CASSPVSAGNTIYF
J: TRBJ2-2; size: -; D: TRBD1; V: TRBV5-1; length: 16; DNA: TGCGCCAGCAGGTCATCCGGGTCAGGGGGTCCCGGGGAGCTGTTTTTT; CDR3: CASRSSGSGGPGELFF
J: TRBJ2-1; size: -; D: TRBD2; V: TRBV6-1; length: 13; DNA: TGTGCCAGCACCGAGCCAGGGAGGGGTGAGCAGTTCTTC; CDR3: CASTEPGRGEQFF
J: TRBJ1-3; size: -; D: -; V: TRBV30; length: 10; DNA: TGTGCCTGGGGCGGGGTAACCATATATTTT; CDR3: CAWGGVTIYF
J: TRBJ1-3; size: -; D: -; V: TRBV28; length: 15; DNA: TGTGCCAGCAGTTTAGGGGGCGCGACTGGAAACACCATATATTTT; CDR3: CASSLGGATGNTIYF
J: TRBJ1-3; size: -; D: TRBD1; V: TRBV28; length: 18; DNA: TGTGCCAGCAGTTTATGGGACAGGGGAGCCGTCAGTGGAAACACCATATATTTT; CDR3: CASSLWDRGAVSGNTIYF
J: TRBJ1-1; size: -; D: -; V: TRBV9; length: 15; DNA: TGTGCCAGCAGCGTAGGAGGGGGGGGAGACACTGAAGCTTTCTTT; CDR3: CASSVGGGGDTEAFF
J: TRBJ1-2; size: -; D: TRBD1; V: TRBV4-1; length: 15; DNA: TGCGCCAGCAGCCTCGGGACAGGGCCTCCCTATGGCTACACCTTC; CDR3: CASSLGTGPPYGYTF
J: TRBJ2-2; size: -; D: -; V: TRBV7-9; length: 15; DNA: TGTGCCAGCAGCCCGGGCAGGGCTGTCACCGGGGAGCTGTTTTTT; CDR3: CASSPGRAVTGELFF
J: TRBJ2-7; size: few; D: TRBD2; V: TRBV7-9; length: 19; DNA: TGTGCCAGCAGCTTAGTCCTAGCGGGAGGGCCGCCCCGCACCTACGAGCAGTACTTC; CDR3: CASSLVLAGGPPRTYEQYF
J: TRBJ2-7; size: -; D: TRBD1; V: TRBV30; length: 14; DNA: TGTGCCTGGTCGAGGACAGGGGGCGGCGACGAGCAGTACTTC; CDR3: CAWSRTGGGDEQYF
J: TRBJ2-7; size: -; D: -; V: TRBV28; length: 14; DNA: TGTGCCAGCATGGGGACTGGACGCTCCTACGAGCAGTACTTC; CDR3: CASMGTGRSYEQYF
J: TRBJ2-5; size: -; D: -; V: TRBV29-1; length: 14; DNA: TGCAGCGTTGGCGGACAGCGAAATCAAGAGACCCAGTACTTC; CDR3: CSVGGQRNQETQYF
J: TRBJ2-2; size: -; D: TRBD1; V: TRBV6-5; length: 15; DNA: TGTGCCAGCAAAGGGACAGCTTCGAACACCGGGGAGCTGTTTTTT; CDR3: CASKGTASNTGELFF
J: TRBJ1-4; size: -; D: TRBD1; V: TRBV5-4; length: 17; DNA: TGTGCCAGCAGCTCCCCCCCAAGTGGGACAGGAGAAGGAAAACTGTTTTTT; CDR3: CASSSPPSGTGEGKLFF
J: TRBJ2-2; size: -; D: TRBD1; V: TRBV14; length: 15; DNA: TGTGCCAGCAGCCCGGGACAGGGGTTCCCCGGGGAGCTGTTTTTT; CDR3: CASSPGQGFPGELFF
J: TRBJ2-7; size: -; D: -; V: TRBV5-1; length: 15; DNA: TGCGCCAGCAGCTTGGACGGCGGGCCGAGCTACGAGCAGTACTTC; CDR3: CASSLDGGPSYEQYF
J: TRBJ1-4; size: -; D: TRBD1; V: TRBV9; length: 14; DNA: TGTGCCAGCAGCGCCCGACAGGGGCAAGAAAAACTGTTTTTT; CDR3: CASSARQGQEKLFF
J: TRBJ1-1; size: -; D: TRBD1; V: TRBV11-1; length: 15; DNA: TGTGCCAGCAGCCGGGGACAGGGGGCGAACACTGAAGCTTTCTTT; CDR3: CASSRGQGANTEAFF
J: TRBJ2-7; size: -; D: TRBD1; V: TRBV19; length: 15; DNA: TGTGCCAGTAGTATGGTACAGGGGCACTCCTACGAGCAGTACTTC; CDR3: CASSMVQGHSYEQYF
J: TRBJ2-7; size: -; D: TRBD1; V: TRBV28; length: 14; DNA: TGTGCCAGCAGTCCTGGACAGGGGACACTCGAGCAGTACTTC; CDR3: CASSPGQGTLEQYF